Following are 18 T cell receptor beta chains from one sample sequenced in a study of T cells in tuberculosis. Time point noted: new active TB diagnosis, blood taken before or within 7 days of starting treatment. Generated by immunoSEQ multiplex PCR, the TCRdb table keeps only in-frame clones and is missing some. The table has 25,000 to 35,000 clones, 70% to 90% seen once; the top ten hold approximately 5.1%. The material was PBMCs, obtained at tuberculosis diagnosis. These receptors were obtained from an adult with tuberculosis.

This chain uses TRBV28 with TRBJ2-5, with D possibly being TRBD1 (6 bases). The CDR3 is 14 residues long. V was clipped by 1 base and J by 5 bases, with 11 bases between them. From germline, CDR1 is MDHEN and CDR2 SYDVKM. Written as DNA, the CDR3 is TGTGCCAGCAGTTTATCCGGGACATCGGAGACCCAGTACTTC. It specifies CASSLSGTSETQYF.

The V and J genes are TRBV6-5 and TRBJ1-2; no clear D gene. Germline CDR1 MNHEY, CDR2 SVGAGI. V lost 4 bases and J 2 bases, leaving 11 bases between the germline ends. CDR3 length equals 14 residues. The CDR3 spells CASSSELTNYGYTF. The DNA for the CDR3 is TGTGCCAGCAGTTCTGAACTTACGAACTATGGCTACACCTTC.

J is TRBJ2-3 and V is TRBV7-2; D might be TRBD2 (5 bases). The CDR3 length is 15 residues. V was pared by 3 bases and J by 2 bases, with 12 bases between. The germline gives CDR1 SGHTA, CDR2 FQGNSA. This CDR3 is CASSFKASLTDTQYF. CDR3 nucleotides: TGTGCCAGCAGCTTTAAGGCTAGCCTCACAGATACGCAGTATTTT.

The chain joins TRBV5-1 to TRBJ2-5; 11 nucleotides match TRBD2. V was clipped by 2 bases and J by 5 bases; unmatched bases: 2. The CDR3 is 14 residues long. Germline lookup yields CDR1 SGHRS and CDR2 YFSETQ. CDR3 nucleotides: TGCGCCAGCAGCTTCACTAGCGGGAGTGAGACCCAGTACTTC. Translation gives CASSFTSGSETQYF.

V usage is TRBV6-1 and J usage is TRBJ2-1; D not resolved. This CDR3 has 11 residues. V was cut by 6 bases and J by 4 bases, with 4 bases left in between. Germline CDR1 is MNHNS and CDR2 is SASEGT. The CDR3 spells CASRLYNEQFF. The DNA for the CDR3 is TGTGCCAGCAGACTATACAATGAGCAGTTCTTC.

The V call is TRBV5-1, the J call TRBJ2-1; 10 bases are a match to TRBD1. The V gene's germline CDR1 is SGHRS and CDR2 YFSETQ. The CDR3 covers 15 residues. The junction had 5 bases not matched to a gene; V was cut back by 5 bases and J by 3 bases. CDR3: CASRADRGYYNEQFF. Written as DNA, the CDR3 is TGCGCCAGCAGAGCGGACAGGGGGTACTACAATGAGCAGTTCTTC.

This CDR3 is CASSVSRAYEQYF. CDR3 bases: TGTGCCAGTAGTGTTTCAAGAGCCTACGAGCAGTACTTC. The chain joins TRBV19 to TRBJ2-7; D is unclear. Trimming took off 5 bases at V and 2 bases at J, with 10 bases between the two ends. Per the germline V gene, CDR1 is LNHDA and CDR2 is SQIVND (reference sequence). The CDR3 contains 13 residues.

The chain uses TRBV19 and TRBJ2-7; 7 nucleotides agree with TRBD1. The V and J ends lost 5 bases and 3 bases, in that order; junction bases with no gene match: 10. CDR3 length: 15 residues. Looked up from germline, CDR1 is LNHDA and CDR2 is SQIVND (reference sequence). CDR3: CASSPAGTADYEQYF. In DNA, the CDR3 is TGTGCCAGTAGTCCAGCCGGGACAGCGGACTACGAGCAGTACTTC.

On this clone itself: At one boundary the junction diverges from the germline segment, which might be a read error. This rearrangement joins TRBV11-2 to TRBJ2-7; tentative D call: TRBD1 (5 bases). This CDR3 has 11 amino acids. Germline-derived CDR1 and CDR2 are SGHAT and FQNNGV. The CDR3 reads CASSLETTGSF. In nucleotides, the CDR3 is TGTGCCAGCAGCTTAGAGACAACAGGCAGCTTC.

The J gene is TRBJ2-7, the V gene TRBV5-6, with D tentatively TRBD1 (6 bases). CDR1 is SGHDT and CDR2 is YYEEEE in the germline V gene. This CDR3 has 15 amino acids. Trimming removed 4 bases at V and 2 bases at J, with 16 bases between. The CDR3 spells CASSHLSGVAYEQYF. In DNA, the CDR3 is TGTGCCAGCAGCCACCTATCAGGGGTAGCCTACGAGCAGTACTTC.

The V gene is TRBV10-3, the J gene TRBJ1-2; 8 bases map to TRBD1. This CDR3 is 13 amino acids long. V dropped 10 bases and J dropped 4; count of bases not matched to a gene: 8. The germline V gene encodes CDR1 ENHRY and CDR2 SYGVKD. CDR3: CATQGAPGYGYTF. CDR3 DNA: TGTGCCACTCAGGGGGCGCCGGGCTATGGCTACACCTTC.

The chain links TRBV19 to TRBJ1-5; D perhaps matches TRBD1 (6 bases). The germline V and J ends were trimmed by 1 base and 2 bases, with 6 bases remaining between them. The germline V gene encodes CDR1 LNHDA and CDR2 SQIVND (reference sequence). The length of the CDR3 is 14 residues. The CDR3, as DNA: TGTGCCAGTAGTATAGGACAGGGCAATCAGCCCCAGCATTTT. This translates into CASSIGQGNQPQHF. The full variable domain, in which reference TRBV19 and TRBJ1-5 provide the parts outside the CDR3, is DGGITQSPKYLFRKEGQNVTLSCEQNLNHDAMYWYRQDPGQGLRLIYYSQIVNDFQKGDIAEGYSVSREKKESFPLTVTSAQKNPTAFYLCASSIGQGNQPQHFGDGTRLSIL.

This CDR3 is CASSLSRENNEQFF. The CDR3 coding sequence is TGTGCCAGCAGCTTATCTCGGGAAAACAATGAGCAGTTCTTC. V gene TRBV7-9 combines with J gene TRBJ2-1; D might be TRBD2 (5 bases). The ends were cut back, 2 bases at V and 5 bases at J, with 10 bases in the middle. CDR3 size: 14 residues. Germline V gives CDR1 SEHNR, CDR2 FQNEAQ (reference sequence).

The chain carries TRBV6-5 and TRBJ2-7; 13 nucleotides agree with TRBD2. With V trimmed by 4 bases and J by 7 bases, 7 bases remained unmatched. Germline assignment: CDR1 MNHEY and CDR2 SVGAGI. The CDR3 consists of 15 residues. DNA for the CDR3: TGTGCCAGCAGTTGGGCCCGGACTAGCGGGAGTGAGCAGTACTTC. Translating gives CASSWARTSGSEQYF.

This clone was picked up one time. The rearrangement links TRBV7-8 to TRBJ1-3, with TRBD1 matching 7 bases. The V gene end was trimmed by 4 bases and the J gene end by 3 bases; junction bases not matched to a gene: 6. CDR1 and CDR2 (germline): SGHVS, FQNEAQ. The CDR3 consists of 15 residues. The CDR3 DNA sequence: TGTGCCAGCAGCTCCAGGGGGATAGGTGGAAACACCATATATTTT. Amino acids: CASSSRGIGGNTIYF.

CDR3 in amino acids: CASSTTGGIGDGYTF. The CDR3, as DNA: TGTGCCAGTAGTACGACAGGGGGCATAGGGGATGGCTACACCTTC. V and J are TRBV19 and TRBJ1-2, with 10 positions matching TRBD1. Germline V gene sequence: CDR1 LNHDA, CDR2 SQIVND (reference sequence). The CDR3 consists of 15 residues. Germline trimming cut 4 bases from V and 6 bases from J; bases unmatched to any gene: 8.

The rearrangement joins TRBV5-8 to TRBJ2-4, with TRBD1 as a possible D gene (6 bases). The CDR3 has 15 residues. CDR1 SGHTS and CDR2 YDEGEE come from the germline V gene. Trimming stripped 6 bases from V and 6 bases from J, with 19 bases between. CDR3 bases: TGTGCCAGCACGTACCCCCGCAGGGGCAGAAACATTCAGTACTTC. Translating gives CASTYPRRGRNIQYF. Together with reference TRBV5-8 and TRBJ2-4, the CDR3 gives the full variable domain: EAGVTQSPTHLIKTRGQQATLRCSPISGHTSVYWYQQALGLGLQFLLWYDEGEERNRGNFPPRFSGRQFPNYSSELNVNALELEDSALYLCASTYPRRGRNIQYFGAGTRLSVL.

This chain joins TRBV5-1 and TRBJ2-2; 7 bases match TRBD2. CDR1 and CDR2 from the germline V gene are SGHRS and YFSETQ. J lost 1 base, V lost 7 bases, and 7 bases had no gene match. This CDR3 has 15 residues. CDR3 region: CASQTGTKNTGELFF. CDR3 DNA sequence: TGCGCCAGCCAGACCGGGACTAAGAACACCGGGGAGCTGTTTTTT.